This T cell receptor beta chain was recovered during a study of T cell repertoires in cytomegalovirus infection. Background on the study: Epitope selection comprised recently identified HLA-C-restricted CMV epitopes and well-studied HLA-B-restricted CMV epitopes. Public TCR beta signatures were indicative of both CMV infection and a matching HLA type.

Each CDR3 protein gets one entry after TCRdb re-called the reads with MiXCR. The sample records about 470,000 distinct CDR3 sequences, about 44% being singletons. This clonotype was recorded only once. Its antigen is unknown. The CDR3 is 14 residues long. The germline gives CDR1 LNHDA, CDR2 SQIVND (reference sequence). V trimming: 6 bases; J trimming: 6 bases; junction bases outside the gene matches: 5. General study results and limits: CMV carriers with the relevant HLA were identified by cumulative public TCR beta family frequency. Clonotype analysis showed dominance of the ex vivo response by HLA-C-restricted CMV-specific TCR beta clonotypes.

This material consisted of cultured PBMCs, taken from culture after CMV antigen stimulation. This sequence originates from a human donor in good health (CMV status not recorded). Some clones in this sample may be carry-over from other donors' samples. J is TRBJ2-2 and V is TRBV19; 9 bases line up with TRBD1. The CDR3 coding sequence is TGTGCCAGTAGCCGGGACAGGGAGGCCGGGGAGCTGTTTTTT. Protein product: CASSRDREAGELFF.